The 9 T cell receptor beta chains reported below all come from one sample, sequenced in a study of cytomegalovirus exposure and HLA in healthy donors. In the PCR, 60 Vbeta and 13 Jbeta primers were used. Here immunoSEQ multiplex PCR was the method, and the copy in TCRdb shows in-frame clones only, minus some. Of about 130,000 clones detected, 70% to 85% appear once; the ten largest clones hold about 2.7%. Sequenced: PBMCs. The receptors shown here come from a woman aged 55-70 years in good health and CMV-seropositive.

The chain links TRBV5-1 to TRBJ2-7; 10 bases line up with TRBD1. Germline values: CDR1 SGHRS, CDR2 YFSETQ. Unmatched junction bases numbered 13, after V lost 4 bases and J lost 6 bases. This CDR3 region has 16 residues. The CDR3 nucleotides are TGCGCCAGCAGCGCCGCGGGGGACAGGGGATTTGGCGAGCAGTACTTC. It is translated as CASSAAGDRGFGEQYF.

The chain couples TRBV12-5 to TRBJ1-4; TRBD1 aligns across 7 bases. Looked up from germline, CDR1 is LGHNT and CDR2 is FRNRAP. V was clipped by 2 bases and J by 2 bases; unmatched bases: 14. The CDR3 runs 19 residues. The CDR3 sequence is CASGLFLTGREATNEKLFF. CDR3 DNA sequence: TGTGCTAGTGGTTTGTTCCTGACAGGGCGGGAGGCGACTAATGAAAAACTGTTTTTT.

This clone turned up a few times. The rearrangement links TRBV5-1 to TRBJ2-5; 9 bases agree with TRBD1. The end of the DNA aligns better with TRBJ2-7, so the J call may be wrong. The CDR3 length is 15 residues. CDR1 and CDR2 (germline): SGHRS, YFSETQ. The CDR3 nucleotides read TGCGCCAGCAGCTTGGGGGACAGGGACTGGGACGAGCAGTACTTC. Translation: CASSLGDRDWDEQYF.

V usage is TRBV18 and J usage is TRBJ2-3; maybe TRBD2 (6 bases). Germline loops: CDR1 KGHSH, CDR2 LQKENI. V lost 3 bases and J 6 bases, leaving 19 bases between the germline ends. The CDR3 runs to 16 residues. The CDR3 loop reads CASSPGGGGHTDTQYF. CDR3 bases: TGTGCCAGCTCACCGGGGGGAGGAGGACACACGGATACGCAGTATTTT.

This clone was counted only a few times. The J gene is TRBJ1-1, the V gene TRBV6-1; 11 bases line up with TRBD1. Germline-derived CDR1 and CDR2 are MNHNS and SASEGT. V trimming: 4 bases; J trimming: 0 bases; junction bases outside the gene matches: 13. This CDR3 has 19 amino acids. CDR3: CASSGGPPGTGGLNTEAFF. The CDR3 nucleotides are TGTGCCAGCAGTGGGGGCCCTCCCGGGACAGGGGGTTTGAACACTGAAGCTTTCTTT.

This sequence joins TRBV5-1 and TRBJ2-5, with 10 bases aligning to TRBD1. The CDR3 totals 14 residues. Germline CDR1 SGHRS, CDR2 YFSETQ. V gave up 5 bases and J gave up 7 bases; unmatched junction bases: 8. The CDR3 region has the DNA TGCGCCAGCAGGGCCGGGACAGGGGTAGGGACCCAGTACTTC. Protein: CASRAGTGVGTQYF.

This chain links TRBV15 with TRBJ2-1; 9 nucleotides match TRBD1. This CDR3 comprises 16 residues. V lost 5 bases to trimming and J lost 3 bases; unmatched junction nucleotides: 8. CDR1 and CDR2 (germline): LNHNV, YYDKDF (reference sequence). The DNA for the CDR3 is TGTGCCACCAGCCGGACAGGGGAGGCCATCTACAATGAGCAGTTCTTC. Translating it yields CATSRTGEAIYNEQFF.

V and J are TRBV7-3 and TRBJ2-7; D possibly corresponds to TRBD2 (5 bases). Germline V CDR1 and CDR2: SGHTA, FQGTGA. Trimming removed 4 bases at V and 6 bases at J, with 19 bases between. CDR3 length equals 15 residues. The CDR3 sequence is CASSSLTRTTSEQYF. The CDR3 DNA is TGTGCCAGCAGCTCCCTAACTAGAACGACGAGCGAGCAGTACTTC.

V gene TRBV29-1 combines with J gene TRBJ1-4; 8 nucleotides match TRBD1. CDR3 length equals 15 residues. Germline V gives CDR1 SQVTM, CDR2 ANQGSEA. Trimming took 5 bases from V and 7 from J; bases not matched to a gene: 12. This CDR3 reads CSVSLSTGGFEKLFF. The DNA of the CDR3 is TGCAGCGTTTCTTTGTCCACAGGGGGTTTTGAAAAACTGTTTTTT.